This T cell receptor (beta chain) was recorded in a study of memory CD4+ T cells and cytomegalovirus serostatus. The CDR3 is 14 amino acids. The trim removed 0 bases at V and 8 bases at J, leaving 6 bases unmatched. Germline V lookup: CDR1 GTSNPN, CDR2 SVGIG (reference sequence). Measured with immunoSEQ multiplex PCR; TCRdb has only the in-frame clones, and not every one. The profile shows 75,000 to 90,000 clones, about 85% of them singletons. Study-level findings and limits: The CMV-associated TCR signature appears largely within the CD4+ memory repertoire. CD4+ memory repertoires contained about 40% of the roughly 160 reported CMV TCRbeta sequences.

The sort gate was single viable CD3+CD4+CD8-CD45RO+ cells for memory CD4+ T cells. As concerns this clone: The target antigen is unknown.

V usage is TRBV30 and J usage is TRBJ2-3, with 9 bases aligning to TRBD2. The source is an adult in good health and CMV-seronegative. The sequenced material came from memory CD4+ T cells from blood. The DNA for the CDR3 is TGTGCCTGGAGTGTTCGCGGGGGGGTAGGTACGCAGTATTTT. This codes for CAWSVRGGVGTQYF.